A selection of T cell receptor beta chains follows, all from one sample in a study of CD8+ T cells in alopecia areata. The protocol was immunoSEQ multiplex PCR, while the TCRdb copy is restricted to in-frame clones and leaves out a portion. The profile shows roughly 76,000 clones, over 25% of them singletons. The sample was CD8+ T cells sorted from blood, taken at week 4, from a patient treated with tofacitinib. Receptors were obtained from a human donor with alopecia areata. Both conserved end residues are part of each CDR3. The D gene is left open where the match is weak. Size values are once, few and many counts, or a class for expanded clones, and some rows have none.

V: TRBV5-4
size: few
D: .
J: TRBJ2-1
DNA: TGCGCCAGCAGCCATAGTGCAGGGGGGGATGAGCAGTTCTTC
CDR3: CASSHSAGGDEQFF

V: TRBV9
size: .
D: TRBD2
J: TRBJ2-7
DNA: TGTGCCAGCAGCGCCGCAGCTAGCGGGGACTACGAGCAGTACTTC
CDR3: CASSAAASGDYEQYF

V: TRBV19
size: .
D: .
J: TRBJ1-1
DNA: TGTGCCAGTAGTATATCCAGGAACACTGAAGCTTTCTTT
CDR3: CASSISRNTEAFF

V: TRBV7-6
size: few
D: .
J: TRBJ1-5
DNA: TGTGCCAGCAGCCTCGGGACGGATAATCAGCCCCAGCATTTT
CDR3: CASSLGTDNQPQHF

V: TRBV5-4
size: .
D: .
J: TRBJ2-7
DNA: TGTGCCAGCAGCTACGGACAGAATAACTACGAGCAGTACTTC
CDR3: CASSYGQNNYEQYF

V: TRBV9
size: .
D: .
J: TRBJ2-2
DNA: TGTGCCAGCAGCGCCCCCCGGGACTTCCCGAACACCGGGGAGCTGTTTTTT
CDR3: CASSAPRDFPNTGELFF

V: TRBV30
size: .
D: .
J: TRBJ1-1
DNA: TGTGCCTGGAGTGTTGAACGGTCGAACACTGAAGCTTTCTTT
CDR3: CAWSVERSNTEAFF

V: TRBV4-1
size: once
D: .
J: TRBJ2-7
DNA: TGCGCCAGCAGCCAAGGACCGAGCGGTTACGAGCAGTACTTC
CDR3: CASSQGPSGYEQYF

V: TRBV2
size: few
D: .
J: TRBJ2-5
DNA: TGTGCCAGCAGCGCCAGCGAGACCCAGTACTTC
CDR3: CASSASETQYF

V: TRBV29-1
size: .
D: .
J: TRBJ2-5
DNA: TGCAGCGTTGTTATACAGGACCCGAAAGAGACCCAGTACTTC
CDR3: CSVVIQDPKETQYF

V: TRBV10-3
size: .
D: TRBD2
J: TRBJ2-5
DNA: TGTGCCATCAGCGGGACTACTCAAGAGACCCAGTACTTC
CDR3: CAISGTTQETQYF

V: TRBV25-1
size: few
D: .
J: TRBJ2-5
DNA: TGTGCCAGCAGTGAGGATGGAGAGACCCAGTACTTC
CDR3: CASSEDGETQYF

V: TRBV13
size: .
D: .
J: TRBJ1-2
DNA: TGTGCCAGCAGCACGTCTAGGCCGGGACGGAGCATTAACTATGGCTACACCTTC
CDR3: CASSTSRPGRSINYGYTF

V: TRBV7-9
size: .
D: TRBD2
J: TRBJ2-2
DNA: TGTGCCAGCCAGGGACTAGCGGGGATAAACACCGGGGAGCTGTTTTTT
CDR3: CASQGLAGINTGELFF

V: TRBV11-1
size: .
D: .
J: TRBJ2-1
DNA: TGTGCCAGCAGCCCCCGGGACCTCAGGGGCGATGAGCAGTTCTTC
CDR3: CASSPRDLRGDEQFF

V: TRBV29-1
size: few
D: TRBD1
J: TRBJ2-1
DNA: TGCAGCGTTGAAAGGGGACAGGGTCTCAATGAGCAGTTCTTC
CDR3: CSVERGQGLNEQFF

V: TRBV25-1
size: .
D: TRBD2
J: TRBJ2-7
DNA: TGTGCCAGCAGGACGGACGTTAGCGCGGGGTGGGAGGGCGAGCAGTACTTC
CDR3: CASRTDVSAGWEGEQYF

V: TRBV5-1
size: .
D: .
J: TRBJ2-3
DNA: TGCGCCAGCAGCTCATCGGCGGGGCACTCAGATACGCAGTATTTT
CDR3: CASSSSAGHSDTQYF

V: TRBV4-1
size: few
D: TRBD2
J: TRBJ2-1
DNA: TGCGCCAGCAGCCAAGTTAGCGGGAGCTGGGACAATGAGCAGTTCTTC
CDR3: CASSQVSGSWDNEQFF

V: TRBV13
size: few
D: .
J: TRBJ2-7
DNA: TGTGCCAGCAGCTCAGGGACGGCGGGGGAGCAGTACTTC
CDR3: CASSSGTAGEQYF

V: TRBV25-1
size: .
D: .
J: TRBJ1-2
DNA: TGTGCCAGCAGTGACATAACGGCTAGGGGAGGCTACACCTTC
CDR3: CASSDITARGGYTF

V: TRBV30
size: few
D: .
J: TRBJ2-1
DNA: .
CDR3: CAWSVGPGAGFF